Shown below are 7 T cell receptor beta chains from a single sample sequenced in a study of graft-versus-host responses after intestinal transplantation. TCRdb's table, derived via immunoSEQ multiplex PCR, lists solely in-frame clones and lacks some. This sample yields 70,000 to 100,000 clones, of which less than 90% are seen a single time; approximately 0.35% belongs to the top ten. Which antigens these TCRs recognize remains unknown. The sample in question was unstimulated CD4+ T cells sorted from spleen or lymph node cells, obtained before intestinal transplant. Receptor source: a human donor who received an intestinal transplant.

The chain recombines TRBV13 with TRBJ2-5; TRBD2 matches at 15 bases. CDR1 and CDR2 (germline): PRHDT, FYEKMQ (reference sequence). The V and J ends lost 3 bases and 4 bases, in that order; junction bases with no gene match: 9. This CDR3 spans 18 amino acids. CDR3 region: CASSFSPGLAGGVETQYF. Written as DNA, the CDR3 is TGTGCCAGCAGCTTTTCCCCGGGACTAGCGGGGGGCGTAGAGACCCAGTACTTC. Filled out from reference TRBV13 and TRBJ2-5, the complete variable domain reads AAGVIQSPRHLIKEKRETATLKCYPIPRHDTVYWYQQGPGQDPQFLISFYEKMQSDKGSIPDRFSAQQFSDYHSELNMSSLELGDSALYFCASSFSPGLAGGVETQYFGPGTRLLVL.

The rearrangement links TRBV30 to TRBJ2-4, with D perhaps matching TRBD2 (6 bases). Germline values: CDR1 GTSNPN, CDR2 SVGIG (reference sequence). The CDR3 covers 12 residues. Trimming took 2 bases from V and 5 from J, leaving 7 bases between them. The CDR3 protein is CAWSRLENIQYF. The CDR3 nucleotides read TGTGCCTGGAGTCGACTAGAAAACATTCAGTACTTC.

The gene calls are TRBV28 and TRBJ2-7, with TRBD2 identical over 13 bases. J lost 6 bases, V lost 4 bases, and 6 bases had no gene match. CDR1 is MDHEN, CDR2 SYDVKM, per germline. CDR3 size: 15 residues. CDR3 sequence (DNA): TGTGCCAGCAGTTCCGCCGGGACTAGCGGGACCGAGCAGTACTTC. Its protein product is CASSSAGTSGTEQYF.

The chain joins TRBV18 to TRBJ2-1, with TRBD1 identical over 7 bases. CDR3 size: 15 residues. With 4 bases clipped from V and 5 bases from J, the junction kept 8 bases outside the gene matches. CDR1 is KGHSH, CDR2 LQKENI, per germline. CDR3 residues: CASSLHLGTDNEQFF. In nucleotides, the CDR3 is TGTGCCAGCTCACTCCACCTCGGGACAGACAATGAGCAGTTCTTC. Based on the CDR3 plus reference TRBV18 and TRBJ2-1, the full variable domain is NAGVMQNPRHLVRRRGQEARLRCSPMKGHSHVYWYRQLPEEGLKFMVYLQKENIIDESGMPKERFSAEFPKEGPSILRIQQVVRGDSAAYFCASSLHLGTDNEQFFGPGTRLTVL.

This chain connects TRBV6-1 to TRBJ1-6; D gene uncertain. The germline V gene has CDR1 MNHNS and CDR2 SASEGT. V shed 1 base and J shed 4 bases, with 8 bases lying between them. CDR3 size: 15 residues. In DNA, the CDR3 is TGTGCCAGCAGTGAAGAGAGGAGTTATAATTCACCCCTCCACTTT. It translates to CASSEERSYNSPLHF.

The CDR3 is CASSGWDSPLQYF. The DNA for the CDR3 is TGTGCCAGCAGTGGTTGGGACTCCCCTCTCCAGTACTTC. J is TRBJ2-5 and V is TRBV6-5, with TRBD2 as a possible D gene (6 bases). Trimming left V 5 bases short and J 10 bases short, with 17 bases between. This CDR3 region has 13 residues. The germline CDR1 and CDR2 sequences are MNHEY and SVGAGI.

The chain joins TRBV28 to TRBJ2-1; 7 bases agree with TRBD2. Germline CDR1 reads MDHEN; CDR2 reads SYDVKM. V was pared by 1 base and J by 0 bases, with 6 bases of the junction left unmatched. CDR3 length equals 17 residues. This CDR3 reads CASSLLRGGSSYNEQFF. CDR3 sequence (DNA): TGTGCCAGCAGTTTATTAAGAGGCGGGAGCTCCTACAATGAGCAGTTCTTC.